This is a list of T cell receptor beta chains from one sample in a study of shared clonotypes between healthy human individuals. TCRdb's copy holds only in-frame clones and misses some; the assay was immunoSEQ multiplex PCR. The sample has about 2 million clones, approximately 94% seen once. Source material: naive CD8+ T cells sorted from blood. All receptors come from a man between 18 and 35 years old in good health. CDR3s include the opening cysteine and the closing phenylalanine or tryptophan.

v_call: TRBV25-1; cdr3_aa: CASSERYAEAFF
v_call: TRBV18; cdr3_aa: CASSPPGFVYGYTF
v_call: TRBV5-6; cdr3_aa: CASSLTSEYEQYF
v_call: TRBV7-6; cdr3_aa: CASSPGRSGSGELFF
v_call: TRBV6-1; cdr3_aa: CASEPGQGPYEQYF
v_call: TRBV4-3; cdr3_aa: CASSHIWGGESNEQFF
v_call: TRBV7-9; cdr3_aa: CASSPPGGEQFF
v_call: TRBV7-9; cdr3_aa: CASSFSQGAKNIQYF
v_call: TRBV4-1; cdr3_aa: CASSHPGAQLGAFF
v_call: TRBV5-1; cdr3_aa: CASSLHKNTEAFF